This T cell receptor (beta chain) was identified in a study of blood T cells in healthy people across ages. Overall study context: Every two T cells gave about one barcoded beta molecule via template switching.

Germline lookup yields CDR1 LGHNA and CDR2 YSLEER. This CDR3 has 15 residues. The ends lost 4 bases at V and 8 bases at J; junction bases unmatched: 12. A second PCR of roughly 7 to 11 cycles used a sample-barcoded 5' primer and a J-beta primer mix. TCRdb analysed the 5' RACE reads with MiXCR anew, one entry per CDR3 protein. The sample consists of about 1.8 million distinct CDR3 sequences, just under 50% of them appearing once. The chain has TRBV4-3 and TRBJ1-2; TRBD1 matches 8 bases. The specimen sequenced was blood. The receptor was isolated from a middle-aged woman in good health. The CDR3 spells CASSPQPTGVEGYTF. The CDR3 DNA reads TGCGCCAGCAGCCCACAACCGACAGGGGTTGAGGGCTACACCTTC.